These T cell receptor beta chains were read from a single sample in a study of T cell responses to AZD1222 COVID-19 vaccine. Generated by immunoSEQ multiplex PCR, the TCRdb table keeps only in-frame clones and is missing some. Of around 84,000 clones in the sample, 87% were seen once. Sequencing used peripheral blood, obtained on day 0 of AZD1222 vaccination. The source is an adult in good health. Both conserved end residues are part of each CDR3. Each record gives: CDR3 protein, CDR3 DNA, D gene, V gene, clone size, J gene. D genes are given only for firm matches. The size of a clone is reported for some rows only, either as once, few or many, or as a class for expanded clones.

CATSRGFAEETQYF	TGTGCCACCAGCAGAGGCTTTGCGGAAGAGACCCAGTACTTC	NA	TRBV15	NA	TRBJ2-5
CASSPLEANTGELFF	TGTGCCAGCAGCCCCCTTGAGGCGAACACCGGGGAGCTGTTTTTT	NA	TRBV2	NA	TRBJ2-2
CASSRGQEVYNEQFF	TGTGCCAGCAGCCGGGGGCAGGAGGTATACAATGAGCAGTTCTTC	NA	TRBV3-1/TRBV3-2	NA	TRBJ2-1
CASSGAGGSVYEQYF	TGTGCCAGCTCGGGAGCGGGAGGATCGGTCTACGAGCAGTACTTC	TRBD2	TRBV18	medium-sized	TRBJ2-7
CASSYWVAGNTDTQYF	TGTGCCAGCAGTTACTGGGTAGCGGGAAACACAGATACGCAGTATTTT	TRBD2	TRBV6-6	NA	TRBJ2-3
CASSAGGTTEAFF	TGCGCCAGCAGTGCTGGGGGGACCACTGAAGCTTTCTTT	NA	TRBV10-1	NA	TRBJ1-1
CSVLSDWEELFF	TGCAGCGTTCTTTCTGACTGGGAGGAGCTGTTTTTT	NA	TRBV29-1	NA	TRBJ2-2
CASSETYRYQPQHF	TGTGCCAGCAGTGAGACCTATCGGTATCAGCCCCAGCATTTT	NA	TRBV6-1	NA	TRBJ1-5
CASTGTPKRELFF	TGTGCCAGCACCGGGACTCCTAAACGGGAGCTGTTTTTT	NA	TRBV6-5	few	TRBJ2-2
CASSPRRVVHKVEGYEQYF	TGCGCCAGCAGCCCTCGAAGGGTAGTGCACAAGGTAGAGGGCTACGAGCAGTACTTC	NA	TRBV5-1	NA	TRBJ2-7
CASSSLPGAGSRRYF	TGTGCCAGCAGTTCCCTACCGGGTGCGGGCTCAAGGAGGTACTTC	NA	TRBV2	once	TRBJ2-7
CASSQSSPLHF	TGTGCCAGCAGCCAGAGTTCACCCCTCCACTTT	NA	TRBV14	NA	TRBJ1-6
CASSPRLTRGNGNEQFF	TGTGCCAGCTCACCACGTTTGACCCGCGGGAATGGCAATGAGCAGTTCTTC	NA	TRBV18	NA	TRBJ2-1
CASSEALPGTGTQARRYEQYF	TGTGCCAGCAGTGAAGCGCTTCCAGGAACCGGGACACAAGCTAGACGGTACGAGCAGTACTTC	NA	TRBV2	NA	TRBJ2-7
CASSLGTTEETQYF	TGTGCCAGCAGCCTGGGGACTACCGAAGAGACCCAGTACTTC	TRBD2	TRBV13	NA	TRBJ2-5
CATHRAGLNTGELFF	TGTGCCACCCACCGGGCGGGTCTCAACACCGGGGAGCTGTTTTTT	NA	TRBV10-3	NA	TRBJ2-2
CASRGQFGNTIYF	TGTGCCAGCAGGGGACAGTTCGGAAACACCATATATTTT	TRBD1	TRBV6-5	NA	TRBJ1-3
CASSRTGGQETQYF	TGCGCCAGCAGCCGAACAGGGGGGCAAGAGACCCAGTACTTC	TRBD1	TRBV4-1	NA	TRBJ2-5
CASSVGQGASNQPQHF	TGTGCCAGCAGCGTGGGACAGGGGGCGAGCAATCAGCCCCAGCATTTT	TRBD1	TRBV9	NA	TRBJ1-5
CASSKQGAAGELFF	TGTGCCAGCAGTAAACAGGGGGCGGCCGGGGAGCTGTTTTTT	TRBD1	TRBV6-5	once	TRBJ2-2
CASSMAGHPNYGYTF	TGTGCCAGTAGTATGGCGGGACACCCTAACTATGGCTACACCTTC	NA	TRBV19	NA	TRBJ1-2
CASSLGLAGSEQYF	TGTGCCAGTAGTTTGGGACTAGCGGGAAGCGAGCAGTACTTC	TRBD2	TRBV19	NA	TRBJ2-7
CASSLGLAGGHEQFF	TGTGCCAGCAGCTTGGGACTAGCGGGAGGGCATGAGCAGTTCTTC	TRBD2	TRBV11-3	NA	TRBJ2-1
CASSLEPPDTQYF	TGCGCCAGCAGCTTGGAACCCCCAGATACGCAGTATTTT	NA	TRBV5-1	NA	TRBJ2-3
CAWRDRGRSYGYTF	TGTGCCTGGAGGGACAGGGGGCGTAGCTATGGCTACACCTTC	TRBD1	TRBV30	once	TRBJ1-2
CASSPQGGTGLNEQFF	TGTGCCAGCAGCCCCCAGGGCGGGACAGGGCTCAATGAGCAGTTCTTC	TRBD1	TRBV7-6	NA	TRBJ2-1
CASRLRTGRTNTEAFF	TGTGCCAGTAGGCTAAGGACAGGGAGGACGAACACTGAAGCTTTCTTT	TRBD1	TRBV19	NA	TRBJ1-1
CASSQDFREQFF	TGTGCCAGCAGCCAAGATTTTCGTGAGCAGTTCTTC	NA	TRBV14	NA	TRBJ2-1
CASSKGREETQYF	TGTGCCAGTAGTAAGGGACGGGAAGAGACCCAGTACTTC	NA	TRBV19	NA	TRBJ2-5
CASSPRGLAHNEQFF	TGCGCCAGCAGCCCTAGGGGACTAGCGCATAATGAGCAGTTCTTC	TRBD2	TRBV5-1	NA	TRBJ2-1
CASSSGTESSYNEQFF	TGTGCCAGCAGCTCAGGGACGGAGAGCTCCTACAATGAGCAGTTCTTC	NA	TRBV11-2	few	TRBJ2-1
CASSLNRDYGYTF	TGTGCCAGCAGTTTGAACCGCGACTATGGCTACACCTTC	NA	TRBV12-3/TRBV12-4	NA	TRBJ1-2
CASSTGGEQPQHF	TGTGCCAGTAGTACAGGGGGCGAACAGCCCCAGCATTTT	TRBD1	TRBV19	NA	TRBJ1-5
CASSAGRAGGRGEQFF	TGTGCCAGCAGCGCTGGGAGGGCGGGAGGCCGCGGTGAGCAGTTCTTC	TRBD2	TRBV6-4	NA	TRBJ2-1
CAISESEGNTEAFF	TGTGCCATCAGTGAGTCAGAGGGGAACACTGAAGCTTTCTTT	NA	TRBV10-3	once	TRBJ1-1
CAIRQGEDEKLFF	TGTGCCATCCGGCAGGGGGAGGATGAAAAACTGTTTTTT	TRBD1	TRBV10-3	once	TRBJ1-4
CAWRRLSGYGYTF	TGTGCCTGGAGAAGATTGAGTGGGTATGGCTACACCTTC	NA	TRBV30	NA	TRBJ1-2
CASSLTSRGVARHSYNEQFF	TGTGCTAGCAGCTTAACGTCTAGGGGGGTAGCGCGCCACTCCTACAATGAGCAGTTCTTC	NA	TRBV7-7	NA	TRBJ2-1
CASSIDGNFVSGNTIYF	TGTGCCAGTAGTATTGATGGCAATTTTGTATCTGGAAACACCATATATTTT	NA	TRBV19	NA	TRBJ1-3
CASSQNDWTGASRRGYTF	TGTGCCAGCAGCCAAAACGATTGGACAGGGGCCTCCCGGAGGGGCTACACCTTC	TRBD1	TRBV4-2	NA	TRBJ1-2